These 13 T cell receptor beta chains share one sample of origin, sequenced in a study of blood T cell repertoires in COVID-19. This table comes from immunoSEQ multiplex PCR, and its TCRdb copy is limited to in-frame clones, with some not included. In the table there are around 400,000 clones, roughly 84% of which are singletons. Sequenced: PBMCs or T cells enriched from blood (not recorded which). These receptors came from a woman younger than 35 who had been exposed to COVID-19.

The J gene is TRBJ1-1, the V gene TRBV15; tentatively, D is TRBD1 (5 bases). Between the trimmed V and J ends, which lost 2 bases and 6 bases, there was a span of 16 bases. From germline, CDR1 is LNHNV and CDR2 YYDKDF (reference sequence). The CDR3 runs 15 residues. CDR3 DNA sequence: TGTGCCACCAGCAGACGTTCGGGGGGTTTCGCTGAAGCTTTCTTT. Amino acids: CATSRRSGGFAEAFF.

The V call is TRBV28, the J call TRBJ1-1; 9 bases map to TRBD1. Looked up from germline, CDR1 is MDHEN and CDR2 is SYDVKM. Trimming took 0 bases from V and 3 from J; bases not matched to a gene: 5. This CDR3 is 16 amino acids long. CDR3 protein: CASSLWGQGRDTEAFF. DNA for the CDR3: TGTGCCAGCAGTTTATGGGGACAGGGTCGGGACACTGAAGCTTTCTTT.

CDR3 nucleotide sequence: TGTGCCAGCGGTAGCGGGGTTGCAGATACGCAGTATTTT. This sequence encodes CASGSGVADTQYF. This chain joins TRBV6-5 and TRBJ2-3, with 8 bases matching TRBD2. The CDR3 totals 13 residues. The V gene's germline CDR1 is MNHEY and CDR2 SVGAGI. The ends lost 8 bases at V and 4 bases at J; junction bases unmatched: 5.

This clone was recorded only once. The chain has TRBV28 and TRBJ2-7; the match to TRBD2 covers 9 bases. Trimming removed 8 bases from V and 6 bases from J; junction bases left unmatched: 8. Germline V gene sequence: CDR1 MDHEN, CDR2 SYDVKM. The CDR3 consists of 13 residues. CDR3 bases: TGTGCCAGCCACGAGGGACTAGCAGTCGAGCAGTACTTC. Translating gives CASHEGLAVEQYF.

The chain joins TRBV4-3 to TRBJ2-1; 12 bases align to TRBD2. V shed 1 base and J 0 bases; nucleotides not matched to a gene: 4. In germline, CDR1 is LGHNA, CDR2 YSLEER. This CDR3 has 18 residues. In nucleotides, the CDR3 is TGCGCCAGCAGCCAAGGCCTAGCGGGGGGGCCCTCCTACAATGAGCAGTTCTTC. Translation gives CASSQGLAGGPSYNEQFF.

The chain is built from TRBV18 and TRBJ1-2; maybe TRBD1 (6 bases). V was shortened by 8 bases and J by 4 bases, with 14 bases between the two germline ends. The germline V gene encodes CDR1 KGHSH and CDR2 LQKENI. This CDR3 has 13 amino acids. CDR3 in amino acids: CASTRGASYGYTF. CDR3 DNA sequence: TGTGCCAGCACCCGGGGGGCTTCCTATGGCTACACCTTC.

This chain connects TRBV15 to TRBJ1-3; a possible D gene is TRBD1 (5 bases). The CDR3 spans 15 residues. The germline CDR1 and CDR2 sequences are LNHNV and YYDKDF (reference sequence). The V gene lost 5 bases and the J gene lost 3 bases, with 14 bases spanning the gap. This chain's CDR3 is CATSAGRVYGNTIYF. DNA for the CDR3: TGTGCCACCAGCGCAGGGAGGGTATATGGAAACACCATATATTTT.

The chain joins TRBV2 to TRBJ1-3; D uncertain. The CDR3 totals 12 residues. CDR1 and CDR2 from the germline V gene are SNHLY and FYNNEI. The V end was cut by 9 bases, the J end by 0 bases, with 6 bases between. The CDR3 here is CARMSSGNTIYF. In nucleotides, the CDR3 is TGTGCCAGGATGAGCTCTGGAAACACCATATATTTT.

This clone occurred a few times. This chain uses TRBV4-2 with TRBJ2-2, with D perhaps matching TRBD2 (6 bases). Trimming pared 3 bases from V and 7 bases from J, leaving 15 bases between. CDR1 is LGHNA, CDR2 YNFKEQ, per germline. The CDR3 consists of 15 residues. The CDR3 sequence is CASSHPGTGGGELFF. The CDR3 bases are TGTGCCAGCAGCCATCCCGGGACTGGAGGCGGGGAGCTGTTTTTT.

This clone was observed a single time. The J gene is TRBJ2-2, the V gene TRBV6-4; 9 nucleotides align to TRBD2. Germline lookup yields CDR1 MRHNA and CDR2 SNTAGT. J lost 6 bases, V lost 8 bases, and 10 bases had no gene match. CDR3 size: 15 residues. Here the CDR3 DNA reads TGTGCCAGCCGCACAGGAGGGACTAGCCCCGGGGAGCTGTTTTTT. The encoded protein is CASRTGGTSPGELFF.

CDR3 bases: TGCGCCAGCAGCCAAGATAGGACTCAGACAGGAATCTATGGCTACACCTTC. Its translation: CASSQDRTQTGIYGYTF. The rearrangement uses TRBV4-3 and TRBJ1-2, with D perhaps TRBD1 (6 bases). The CDR3 covers 17 residues. V was cut by 0 bases and J by 4 bases, with 18 bases left in between. The germline V gene has CDR1 LGHNA and CDR2 YSLEER.

The chain links TRBV6-2 or TRBV6-3 to TRBJ2-7; 8 nucleotides line up with TRBD1. This CDR3 has 14 residues. The V gene end was trimmed by 0 bases and the J gene end by 5 bases; junction bases not matched to a gene: 3. CDR1 and CDR2 (germline): MNHEY, SVGEGT. CDR3 nucleotide sequence: TGTGCCAGCAGTTACTCTGACAGGGGCCACGAGCAGTACTTC. It yields the protein CASSYSDRGHEQYF.

Only a few counts were recorded for this clone. The chain has TRBV5-1 and TRBJ2-3, with a weak D call TRBD1 (6 bases). CDR3 length equals 13 residues. With 5 bases removed from V and 3 bases from J, the gap between germline ends came to 10 bases. Per germline, CDR1 SGHRS and CDR2 YFSETQ. CDR3 residues: CASSYRATDTQYF. The DNA of the CDR3 is TGCGCCAGCAGTTACAGGGCGACAGATACGCAGTATTTT.